The source of this T cell receptor beta chain is a study of OX40 agonist ivuxolimab in advanced cancers. Study-wide context: Patients were given ivuxolimab, an antibody that agonizes OX40 (CD134). Treatment received earlier with anti-PD-1, anti-PD-L1 or anti-CTLA-4 agents was allowed, and approximately 44% had some. Broader study findings: Among T cells, CD8+ cells averaged more expanded clones than CD4+ cells.

TCRdb's copy holds only in-frame clones and misses some; the assay was immunoSEQ multiplex PCR. The sample records fewer than 85,000 clones, 90% being singletons. With regard to this clone: What it binds is not known.

Unmatched junction bases numbered 13, after V lost 5 bases and J lost 7 bases. CDR3 length equals 16 residues. CDR1 and CDR2 from the germline V gene are KGHSH and LQKENI. This chain links TRBV18 with TRBJ2-1, with 8 bases that match TRBD2. Sequencing was performed on CD4+ or CD8+ T cells sorted from blood, taken in a trial of the OX40 agonist ivuxolimab. This receptor was taken from an adult with an advanced solid tumor such as melanoma, head and neck, liver or kidney cancer. The CDR3, as DNA: TGTGCCAGCTCAGCCGGGACTAGGGTTTTTGGGAATGAGCAGTTCTTC. Protein: CASSAGTRVFGNEQFF.